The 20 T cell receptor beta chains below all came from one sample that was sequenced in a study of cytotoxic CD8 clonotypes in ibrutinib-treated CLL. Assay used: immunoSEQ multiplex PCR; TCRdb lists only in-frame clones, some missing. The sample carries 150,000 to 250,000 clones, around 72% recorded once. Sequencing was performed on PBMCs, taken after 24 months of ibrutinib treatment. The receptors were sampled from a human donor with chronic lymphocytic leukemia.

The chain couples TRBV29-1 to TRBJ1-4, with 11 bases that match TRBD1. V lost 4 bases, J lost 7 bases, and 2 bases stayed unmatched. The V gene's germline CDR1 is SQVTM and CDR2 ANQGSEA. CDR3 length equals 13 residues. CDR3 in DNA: TGCAGCGTTGGGACAGGGGGCAGTGAAAAACTGTTTTTT. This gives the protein CSVGTGGSEKLFF. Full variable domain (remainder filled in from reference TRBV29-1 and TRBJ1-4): SAVISQKPSRDICQRGTSLTIQCQVDSQVTMMFWYRQQPGQSLTLIATANQGSEATYESGFVIDKFPISRPNLTFSTLTVSNMSPEDSSIYLCSVGTGGSEKLFFGSGTQLSVL.

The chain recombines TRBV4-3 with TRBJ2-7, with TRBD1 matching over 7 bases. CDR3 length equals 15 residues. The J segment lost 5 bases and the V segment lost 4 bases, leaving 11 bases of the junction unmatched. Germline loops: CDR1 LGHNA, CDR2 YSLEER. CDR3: CASSPAGTENHEQYF. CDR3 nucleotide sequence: TGCGCCAGCAGCCCGGCCGGGACAGAAAACCACGAGCAGTACTTC.

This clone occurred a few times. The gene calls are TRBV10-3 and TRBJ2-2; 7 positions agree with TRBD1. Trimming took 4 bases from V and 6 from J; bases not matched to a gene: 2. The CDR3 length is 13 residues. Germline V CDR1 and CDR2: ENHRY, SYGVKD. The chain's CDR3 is CAISGTGPGELFF. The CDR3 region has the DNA TGTGCCATCAGTGGGACAGGACCCGGGGAGCTGTTTTTT.

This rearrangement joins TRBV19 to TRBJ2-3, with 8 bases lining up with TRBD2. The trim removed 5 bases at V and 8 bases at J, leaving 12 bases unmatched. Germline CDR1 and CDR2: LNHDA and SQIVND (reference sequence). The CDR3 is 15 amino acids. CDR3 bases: TGTGCCAGTAGTGTTCAAGCGGGAGCGTCTGGTACGCAGTATTTT. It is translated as CASSVQAGASGTQYF.

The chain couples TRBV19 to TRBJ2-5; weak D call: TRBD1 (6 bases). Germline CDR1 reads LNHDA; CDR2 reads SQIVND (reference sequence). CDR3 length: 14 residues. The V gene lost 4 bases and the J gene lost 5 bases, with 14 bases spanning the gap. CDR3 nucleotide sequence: TGTGCCAGTAGTACGACCGGGACAACTGAGACCCAGTACTTC. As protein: CASSTTGTTETQYF.

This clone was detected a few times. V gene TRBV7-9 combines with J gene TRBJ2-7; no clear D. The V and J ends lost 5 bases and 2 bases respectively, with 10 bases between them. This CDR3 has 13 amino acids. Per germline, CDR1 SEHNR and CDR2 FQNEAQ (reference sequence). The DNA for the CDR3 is TGTGCCAGCAGCGTTACCCCGGCCTACGAGCAGTACTTC. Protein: CASSVTPAYEQYF. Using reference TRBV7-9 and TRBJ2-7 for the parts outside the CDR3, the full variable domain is DTGVSQNPRHKITKRGQNVTFRCDPISEHNRLYWYRQTLGQGPEFLTYFQNEAQLEKSRLLSDRFSAERPKGSFSTLEIQRTEQGDSAMYLCASSVTPAYEQYFGPGTRLTVT.

The CDR3 protein is CAWARVGREQYF. CDR3 sequence (DNA): TGTGCCTGGGCCAGGGTTGGTCGCGAGCAGTACTTC. The chain couples TRBV30 to TRBJ2-7, with D perhaps TRBD1 (5 bases). The CDR3 is 12 amino acids. Germline lookup yields CDR1 GTSNPN and CDR2 SVGIG (reference sequence). Trimming cost V 5 bases and J 6 bases, with 14 bases left between them.

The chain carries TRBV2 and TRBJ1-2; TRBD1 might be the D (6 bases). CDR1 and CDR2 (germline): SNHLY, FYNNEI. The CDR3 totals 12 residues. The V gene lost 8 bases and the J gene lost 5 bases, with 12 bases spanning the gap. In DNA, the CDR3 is TGTGCCAGCTTACAGGGTTTTTATGGCTACACCTTC. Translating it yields CASLQGFYGYTF.

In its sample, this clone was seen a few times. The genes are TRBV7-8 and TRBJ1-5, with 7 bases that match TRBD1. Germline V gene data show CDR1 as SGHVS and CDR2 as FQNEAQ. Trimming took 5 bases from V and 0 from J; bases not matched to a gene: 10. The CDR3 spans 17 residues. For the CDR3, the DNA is TGTGCCAGCAGCGCATGGACAGGCTACTATAGCAATCAGCCCCAGCATTTT. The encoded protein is CASSAWTGYYSNQPQHF.

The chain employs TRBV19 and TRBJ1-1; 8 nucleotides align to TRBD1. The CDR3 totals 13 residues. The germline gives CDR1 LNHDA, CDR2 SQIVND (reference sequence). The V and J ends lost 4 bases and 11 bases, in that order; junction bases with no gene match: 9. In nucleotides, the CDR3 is TGTGCCAGTAGTACTTTCAGACAGGGGCATGCTTTCTTT. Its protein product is CASSTFRQGHAFF.

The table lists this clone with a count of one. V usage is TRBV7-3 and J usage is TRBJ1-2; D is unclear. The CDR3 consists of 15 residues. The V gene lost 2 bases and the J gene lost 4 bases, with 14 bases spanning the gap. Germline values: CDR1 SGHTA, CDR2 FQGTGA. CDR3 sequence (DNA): TGTGCCAGCAGCTTAGAATTCGGCAATTTCTATGGCTACACCTTC. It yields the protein CASSLEFGNFYGYTF.

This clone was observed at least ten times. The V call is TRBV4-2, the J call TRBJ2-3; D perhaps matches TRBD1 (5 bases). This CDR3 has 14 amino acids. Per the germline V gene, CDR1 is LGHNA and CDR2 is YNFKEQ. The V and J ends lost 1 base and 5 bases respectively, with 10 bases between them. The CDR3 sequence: CASSQGLREDTQYF. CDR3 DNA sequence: TGTGCCAGCAGCCAAGGGCTCAGGGAAGATACGCAGTATTTT.

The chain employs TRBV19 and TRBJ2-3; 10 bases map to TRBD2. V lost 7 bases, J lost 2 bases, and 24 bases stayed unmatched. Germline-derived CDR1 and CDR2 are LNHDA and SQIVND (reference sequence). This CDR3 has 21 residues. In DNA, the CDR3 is TGTGCCAGTACCAACCAAAGGCCGGGACTAGCGTACGATACGAACACAGATACGCAGTATTTT. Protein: CASTNQRPGLAYDTNTDTQYF.

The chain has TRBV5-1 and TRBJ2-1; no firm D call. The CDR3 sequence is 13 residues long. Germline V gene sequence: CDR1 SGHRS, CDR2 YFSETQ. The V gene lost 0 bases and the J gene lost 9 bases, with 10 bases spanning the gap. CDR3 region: CASSLEPSSEQFF. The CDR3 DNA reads TGCGCCAGCAGCTTGGAACCCTCCAGTGAGCAGTTCTTC.

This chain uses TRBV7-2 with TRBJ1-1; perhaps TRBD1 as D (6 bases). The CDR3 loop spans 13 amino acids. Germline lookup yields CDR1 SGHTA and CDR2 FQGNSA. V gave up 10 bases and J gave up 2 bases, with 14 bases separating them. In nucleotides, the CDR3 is TGTGCCACCTCAGGGGACGGCAACACTGAAGCTTTCTTT. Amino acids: CATSGDGNTEAFF.

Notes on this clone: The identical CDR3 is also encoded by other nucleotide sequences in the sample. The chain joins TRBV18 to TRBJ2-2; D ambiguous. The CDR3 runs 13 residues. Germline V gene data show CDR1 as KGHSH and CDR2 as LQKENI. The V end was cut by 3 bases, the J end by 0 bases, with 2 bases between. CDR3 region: CASSPSNTGELFF. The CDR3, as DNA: TGTGCCAGCTCACCCTCGAACACCGGGGAGCTGTTTTTT.

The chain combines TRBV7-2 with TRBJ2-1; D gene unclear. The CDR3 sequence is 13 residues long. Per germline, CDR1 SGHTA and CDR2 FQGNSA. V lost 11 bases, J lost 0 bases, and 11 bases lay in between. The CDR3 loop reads CACGRISYNEQFF. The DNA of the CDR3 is TGTGCCTGCGGCCGAATCTCCTACAATGAGCAGTTCTTC.

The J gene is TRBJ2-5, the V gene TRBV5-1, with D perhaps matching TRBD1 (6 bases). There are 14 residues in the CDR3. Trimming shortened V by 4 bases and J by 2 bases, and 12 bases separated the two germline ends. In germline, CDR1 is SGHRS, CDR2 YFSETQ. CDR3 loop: CASSPIGQQETQYF. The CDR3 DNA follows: TGCGCCAGCAGCCCCATCGGACAGCAAGAGACCCAGTACTTC.

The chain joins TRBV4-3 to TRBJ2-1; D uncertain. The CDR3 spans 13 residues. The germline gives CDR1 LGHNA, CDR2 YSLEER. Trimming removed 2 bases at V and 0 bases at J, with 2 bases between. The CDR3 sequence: CASSQSSYNEQFF. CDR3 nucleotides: TGCGCCAGCAGCCAAAGCTCCTACAATGAGCAGTTCTTC.

The CDR3 sequence is CASSLNRWGPYEQYF. Written as DNA, the CDR3 is TGTGCCAGCAGTTTAAACCGATGGGGTCCCTACGAGCAGTACTTC. The gene calls are TRBV27 and TRBJ2-7, with unresolved D. Germline V gene sequence: CDR1 MNHEY, CDR2 SMNVEV (reference sequence). The CDR3 has 15 residues. Trimming pared 2 bases from V and 2 bases from J, leaving 13 bases between.